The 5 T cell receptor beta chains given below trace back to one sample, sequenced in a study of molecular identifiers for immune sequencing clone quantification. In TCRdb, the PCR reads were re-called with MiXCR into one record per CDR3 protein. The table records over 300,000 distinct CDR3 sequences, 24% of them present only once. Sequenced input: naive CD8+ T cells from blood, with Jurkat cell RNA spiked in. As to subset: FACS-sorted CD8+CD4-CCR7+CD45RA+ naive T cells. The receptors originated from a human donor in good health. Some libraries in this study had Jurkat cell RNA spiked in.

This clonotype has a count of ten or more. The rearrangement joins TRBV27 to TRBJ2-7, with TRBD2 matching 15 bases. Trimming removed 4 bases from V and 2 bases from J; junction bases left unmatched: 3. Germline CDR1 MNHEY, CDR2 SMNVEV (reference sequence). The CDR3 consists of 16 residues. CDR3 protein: CASSSGTSGRPYEQYF. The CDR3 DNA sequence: TGTGCCAGCAGTTCAGGGACTAGCGGGAGGCCCTACGAGCAGTACTTC.

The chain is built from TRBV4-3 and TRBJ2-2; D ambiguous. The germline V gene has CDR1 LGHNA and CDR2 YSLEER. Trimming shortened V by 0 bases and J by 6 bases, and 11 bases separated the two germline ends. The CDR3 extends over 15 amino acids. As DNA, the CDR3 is TGCGCCAGCAGCCAAGAAGTCGTGGAAGCCGGGGAGCTGTTTTTT. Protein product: CASSQEVVEAGELFF.

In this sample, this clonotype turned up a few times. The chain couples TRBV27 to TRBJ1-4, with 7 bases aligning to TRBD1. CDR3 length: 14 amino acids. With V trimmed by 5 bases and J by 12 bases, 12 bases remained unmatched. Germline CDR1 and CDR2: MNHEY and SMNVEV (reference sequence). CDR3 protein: CASSHRGGGTELFF. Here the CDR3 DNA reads TGTGCCAGCAGTCACAGGGGCGGCGGCACCGAACTGTTTTTT.

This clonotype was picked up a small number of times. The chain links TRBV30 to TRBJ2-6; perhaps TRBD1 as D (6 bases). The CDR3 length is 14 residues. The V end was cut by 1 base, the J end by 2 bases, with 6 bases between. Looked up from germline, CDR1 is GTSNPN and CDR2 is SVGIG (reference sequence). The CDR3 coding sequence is TGTGCCTGGAGTGCAGGGGCTGGGGCCAACGTCCTGACTTTC. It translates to CAWSAGAGANVLTF.

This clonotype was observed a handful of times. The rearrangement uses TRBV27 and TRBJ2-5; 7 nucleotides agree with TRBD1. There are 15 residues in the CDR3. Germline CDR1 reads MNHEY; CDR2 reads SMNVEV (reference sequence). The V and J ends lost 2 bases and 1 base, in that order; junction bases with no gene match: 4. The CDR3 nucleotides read TGTGCCAGCAGTTTACTTGGGACAGCCCAAGAGACCCAGTACTTC. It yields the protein CASSLLGTAQETQYF.